Shown below are 6 T cell receptor beta chains from a single sample sequenced in a study of long-term antiretroviral therapy in people with HIV. The run of the v3.0 immunoSEQ assay was at survey level. The protocol was immunoSEQ multiplex PCR, while the TCRdb copy is restricted to in-frame clones and leaves out a portion. The table lists 34,000 or so clones, over 75% of them singletons, with around 6.5% in the top ten. Sequenced here: unsorted PBMCs, sampled 0.6 years after starting antiretroviral therapy. These receptors all come from a man between 18 and 29 years old with HIV.

The gene calls are TRBV19 and TRBJ1-5, with 8 bases aligning to TRBD1. V lost 6 bases and J lost 1; bases outside the gene matches: 5. The V gene's germline CDR1 is LNHDA and CDR2 SQIVND (reference sequence). The CDR3 runs 15 residues. The CDR3 loop reads CASSYDRGSNQPQHF. The CDR3 DNA is TGTGCCAGTAGCTATGACAGGGGAAGCAATCAGCCCCAGCATTTT.

V and J are TRBV6-6 and TRBJ2-5; 9 nucleotides line up with TRBD1. The germline CDR1 and CDR2 sequences are MNHNY and SVGAGI (reference sequence). The CDR3 is made up of 14 amino acids. Trimming removed 6 bases from V and 5 bases from J; junction bases left unmatched: 7. The CDR3 region has the DNA TGTGCCAGCAGAGAAACAGGGGGCGGGGAGACCCAGTACTTC. Protein sequence: CASRETGGGETQYF.

The chain has TRBV5-5 and TRBJ1-2, with 7 positions matching TRBD1. CDR1 and CDR2 from the germline V gene are SGHKS and YYEKEE (reference sequence). The ends lost 4 bases at V and 5 bases at J; junction bases unmatched: 8. The CDR3 is made up of 14 amino acids. The CDR3 sequence: CASSVDRVWYGYTF. The DNA of the CDR3 is TGTGCCAGCAGCGTCGACAGGGTATGGTATGGCTACACCTTC.

In this sample, this clone turned up once. The rearrangement links TRBV28 to TRBJ1-2, with no clear D. Germline V gene lookup returns CDR1 MDHEN and CDR2 SYDVKM. The CDR3 sequence is 11 residues long. The V end was cut by 8 bases, the J end by 0 bases, with 4 bases between. CDR3 sequence (DNA): TGTGCCAGCGGGGCTAACTATGGCTACACCTTC. Translation: CASGANYGYTF.

The chain joins TRBV5-1 to TRBJ2-3; TRBD2 is a possible D gene (6 bases). V was cut by 0 bases and J by 0 bases, with 11 bases left in between. Looked up from germline, CDR1 is SGHRS and CDR2 is YFSETQ. The CDR3 spans 16 residues. The CDR3 nucleotides read TGCGCCAGCAGCTTGGCCTCGGGGGAGAGCACAGATACGCAGTATTTT. Its translation: CASSLASGESTDTQYF.

This rearrangement joins TRBV11-2 to TRBJ1-1; D is undetermined. This CDR3 is built from 14 residues. CDR1 and CDR2 (germline): SGHAT, FQNNGV. Trimming pared 3 bases from V and 0 bases from J, leaving 8 bases between. Written as DNA, the CDR3 is TGTGCCAGCAGCTTTTACGGGATGAACACTGAAGCTTTCTTT. Amino acid sequence: CASSFYGMNTEAFF.